The 9 T cell receptor beta chains in this list originate from one sample, sequenced in a study of identical twins. TCRdb independently ran MiXCR on the 5' RACE reads; one entry per CDR3 protein. The sample shows a few hundred thousand distinct CDR3 sequences, 9% to 15% of them seen only once. This same sample was also part of a study on yellow fever vaccine responses in identical twins.

Sequenced material: CD8+ T cells sorted from blood. These receptors were collected from a young woman in good health.

This clonotype has a handful of counts. This rearrangement joins TRBV3-1 to TRBJ1-2; a weak D match, TRBD1 (6 bases). The germline CDR1 and CDR2 sequences are LGHDT and YNNKEL (reference sequence). The CDR3 length is 14 residues. V gave up 3 bases and J gave up 9 bases, with 17 bases separating them. DNA of the CDR3: TGTGCCAGCAGCCATAATTCAGGGGAAGAATGCTACACCTTC. Its protein product is CASSHNSGEECYTF.

This chain links TRBV10-3 with TRBJ2-7; no firm D call. V dropped 4 bases and J dropped 4 bases, with 17 bases sitting between them. The CDR3 has 15 amino acids. Looked up from germline, CDR1 is ENHRY and CDR2 is SYGVKD. The CDR3 DNA sequence: TGTGCCATCAGTGGAGATGAGGACCCGGGTTACGAGCAGTACTTC. It yields the protein CAISGDEDPGYEQYF.

This clonotype was seen at least ten times. J is TRBJ2-1 and V is TRBV2, with 8 bases that match TRBD2. Per germline, CDR1 SNHLY and CDR2 FYNNEI. V lost 3 bases and J lost 4; bases outside the gene matches: 5. This CDR3 has 15 residues. The chain's CDR3 is CASSEASGPYNEQFF. The CDR3 nucleotides are TGTGCCAGCAGTGAGGCTAGCGGGCCGTACAATGAGCAGTTCTTC.

This clonotype was seen only a few times. The chain couples TRBV3-1 to TRBJ2-1, with 8 bases fitting TRBD1. V lost 2 bases, J lost 8 bases, and 11 bases stayed unmatched. CDR1 and CDR2 from the germline V gene are LGHDT and YNNKEL (reference sequence). This CDR3 is built from 16 residues. The chain's CDR3 is CASSQPEDRARDEQFF. CDR3 DNA: TGTGCCAGCAGCCAACCGGAGGACAGGGCCAGGGATGAGCAGTTCTTC.

The chain has TRBV4-1 and TRBJ2-7, with D perhaps matching TRBD1 (6 bases). Germline V lookup: CDR1 MGHRA, CDR2 YSYEKL. The length of the CDR3 is 15 residues. With 0 bases removed from V and 2 bases from J, the gap between germline ends came to 11 bases. The CDR3: CASSQDFSGAYEQYV. The CDR3 bases are TGCGCCAGCAGCCAAGATTTTTCAGGGGCCTACGAGCAGTACGTC.

In its sample, this clonotype was seen a few times. V and J are TRBV12-3 or TRBV12-4 and TRBJ2-7; perhaps TRBD2 as D (5 bases). The CDR3 runs to 14 residues. Between the trimmed V and J ends, which lost 6 bases and 4 bases, there was a span of 16 bases. The CDR3 sequence: CASSPISRGYEQYF. CDR3 bases: TGTGCCAGCAGCCCTATCTCCCGCGGGTACGAGCAGTACTTC.

There are a few counts of this clonotype. The chain uses TRBV11-2 and TRBJ2-5; weak D call: TRBD1 (5 bases). The CDR3 covers 14 residues. Trimming took 2 bases from V and 5 from J, leaving 12 bases between them. From germline, CDR1 is SGHAT and CDR2 FQNNGV. CDR3 loop: CASSLTGQRETQYF. As DNA, the CDR3 is TGTGCCAGCAGCTTAACCGGACAAAGGGAGACCCAGTACTTC.

This clonotype has just a few counts. The V and J genes are TRBV2 and TRBJ1-3, with D hard to call. Looked up from germline, CDR1 is SNHLY and CDR2 is FYNNEI. Between the trimmed V and J ends, which lost 9 bases and 9 bases, there was a span of 12 bases. The CDR3 sequence is 11 residues long. The CDR3 loop reads CASSALGTIYF. DNA for the CDR3: TGTGCCAGTAGCGCCTTAGGCACCATATATTTT.

This clonotype was counted between two and nine times. The rearrangement links TRBV4-1 to TRBJ2-5, with 11 bases fitting TRBD2. The CDR3 has 20 residues. J lost 5 bases, V lost 0 bases, and 17 bases had no gene match. Germline assignment: CDR1 MGHRA and CDR2 YSYEKL. This CDR3 is CASSQDLAGLADLIPETQYF. CDR3 in DNA: TGCGCCAGCAGCCAAGATCTTGCGGGACTAGCGGATCTAATCCCGGAGACCCAGTACTTC.